The 17 T cell receptor beta chains in this list originate from one sample, sequenced in a study of blood T cell repertoires in COVID-19. The method was immunoSEQ multiplex PCR; TCRdb's version includes in-frame clones alone and lacks a portion of them. The data contain roughly 150,000 clones, about 87% of them singletons. The sequenced material came from peripheral blood. The receptors originated from a woman aged 70-85 years with COVID-19, enrolled during active disease.

V gene TRBV3-1 (or the pseudogene TRBV3-2) combines with J gene TRBJ2-1; TRBD2 aligns across 9 bases. CDR1 and CDR2 from the germline V gene are LGHDT and YNNKEL (reference sequence). V was clipped by 4 bases and J by 12 bases; unmatched bases: 10. The CDR3 loop spans 14 amino acids. CDR3 residues: CASSPGTSTLWQFF. In DNA, the CDR3 is TGTGCCAGCAGCCCCGGGACTAGCACTTTATGGCAGTTCTTC.

The chain carries TRBV27 and TRBJ2-5; 13 bases agree with TRBD2. Looked up from germline, CDR1 is MNHEY and CDR2 is SMNVEV (reference sequence). V gave up 8 bases and J gave up 5 bases; unmatched junction bases: 17. The CDR3 loop spans 18 amino acids. The CDR3 DNA sequence: TGTGCCAGCTCCGAGTTCTATGGGACTAGCGGGGACATGGAGACCCAGTACTTC. This translates into CASSEFYGTSGDMETQYF.

This CDR3 is CASSLKGGDIGGYTF. In DNA, the CDR3 is TGTGCCAGCAGCTTGAAAGGGGGCGATATCGGTGGCTACACCTTC. V usage is TRBV5-4 and J usage is TRBJ1-2; 7 bases are a match to TRBD1. Germline V gene lookup returns CDR1 SGHNT and CDR2 YYREEE (reference sequence). Trimming cost V 1 base and J 7 bases; bases outside gene matches: 10. This CDR3 contains 15 residues.

This clone is a singleton in its sample. This chain joins TRBV20-1 and TRBJ1-1; D remains unclear. There are 11 residues in the CDR3. Germline V gene sequence: CDR1 DFQATT, CDR2 SNEGSKA (reference sequence). Trimming took 6 bases from V and 6 from J, leaving 11 bases between them. The CDR3 region is CSARRVPEAFF. CDR3 bases: TGCAGTGCCAGGAGGGTCCCTGAAGCTTTCTTT.

The V and J genes are TRBV27 and TRBJ1-5; D might be TRBD1 (6 bases). V was pared by 5 bases and J by 9 bases, with 11 bases between. The V gene's germline CDR1 is MNHEY and CDR2 SMNVEV (reference sequence). This CDR3 contains 12 residues. CDR3 in amino acids: CASSTQGRPQHF. Here the CDR3 DNA reads TGTGCCAGCAGTACCCAGGGGAGGCCCCAGCATTTT.

This chain uses TRBV2 with TRBJ2-1, with 11 positions matching TRBD1. V dropped 6 bases and J dropped 3; count of bases not matched to a gene: 4. CDR3 length: 15 amino acids. CDR1 and CDR2 from the germline V gene are SNHLY and FYNNEI. CDR3 region: CASRIGTGGYNEQFF. CDR3 nucleotide sequence: TGTGCCAGCAGGATAGGGACAGGGGGCTACAATGAGCAGTTCTTC.

This clone was counted once. The V and J genes are TRBV25-1 and TRBJ2-1, with 7 bases fitting TRBD1. The germline CDR1 and CDR2 sequences are MGHDK and SYGVNS. V dropped 1 base and J dropped 12; count of bases not matched to a gene: 3. The CDR3 is made up of 12 amino acids. The CDR3 loop reads CASSELGDRQFF. For the CDR3, the DNA is TGTGCCAGCAGTGAATTGGGGGACAGGCAGTTCTTC.

The rearrangement links TRBV18 to TRBJ2-6; possible D gene TRBD2, 6 bases. The CDR3 consists of 16 residues. Germline CDR1 reads KGHSH; CDR2 reads LQKENI. V lost 3 bases, J lost 0 bases, and 9 bases lay in between. The CDR3 coding sequence is TGTGCCAGCTCACCTATAGCGGACTCTGGGGCCAACGTCCTGACTTTC. Its translation is CASSPIADSGANVLTF.

This sequence joins TRBV28 and TRBJ2-5, with 8 bases aligning to TRBD2. The junction had 4 bases not matched to a gene; V was cut back by 10 bases and J by 3 bases. CDR1 and CDR2 from the germline V gene are MDHEN and SYDVKM. This CDR3 comprises 12 residues. The CDR3 DNA sequence: TGTGCCATAGGACTAGCCAAAGAGACCCAGTACTTC. This translates into CAIGLAKETQYF.

This clone was detected once. The chain couples TRBV28 to TRBJ2-7; TRBD2 matches 8 bases. Per germline, CDR1 MDHEN and CDR2 SYDVKM. Trimming removed 5 bases from V and 6 bases from J; junction bases left unmatched: 21. CDR3 length: 18 amino acids. Here the CDR3 DNA reads TGTGCCAGCAGTGCCTCGGGGGGGAAAGCGGGGCTGATGGGCGAGCAGTACTTC. It codes for CASSASGGKAGLMGEQYF. The full variable domain, with the rest looked up from reference TRBV28 and TRBJ2-7, is DVKVTQSSRYLVKRTGEKVFLECVQDMDHENMFWYRQDPGLGLRLIYFSYDVKMKEKGDIPEGYSVSREKKERFSLILESASTNQTSMYLCASSASGGKAGLMGEQYFGPGTRLTVT.

DNA for the CDR3: TGCGCCAGCAGCCAGACGGGTGCAGGGGGCTACGAGCAGTACTTC. Amino acids: CASSQTGAGGYEQYF. V usage is TRBV4-1 and J usage is TRBJ2-7; 7 nucleotides align to TRBD1. This CDR3 is built from 15 residues. Germline lookup yields CDR1 MGHRA and CDR2 YSYEKL. V lost 3 bases, J lost 3 bases, and 8 bases stayed unmatched.

The V gene is TRBV15, the J gene TRBJ2-1, with 9 bases fitting TRBD1. The germline CDR1 and CDR2 sequences are LNHNV and YYDKDF (reference sequence). V lost 2 bases to trimming and J lost 7 bases; unmatched junction nucleotides: 12. This CDR3 has 17 residues. The CDR3 spells CATSRNPGQGSSNEQFF. For the CDR3, the DNA is TGTGCCACCAGCAGAAATCCGGGACAGGGATCGAGTAATGAGCAGTTCTTC.

The chain is built from TRBV3-1 (or the pseudogene TRBV3-2) and TRBJ1-6; D possibly corresponds to TRBD1 (5 bases). With 4 bases removed from V and 8 bases from J, the gap between germline ends came to 9 bases. The CDR3 has 13 amino acids. Germline V gene data show CDR1 as LGHDT and CDR2 as YNNKEL (reference sequence). CDR3 coding DNA: TGTGCCAGCAGCCGCACAGGCGATTCACCCCTCCACTTT. It yields the protein CASSRTGDSPLHF.

The rearrangement uses TRBV2 and TRBJ1-1; D possibly corresponds to TRBD1 (5 bases). V dropped 8 bases and J dropped 2 bases, with 12 bases sitting between them. This CDR3 has 13 amino acids. Germline loops: CDR1 SNHLY, CDR2 FYNNEI. The CDR3 region has the DNA TGTGCCAGCGGGGGGGAGTCTAACACTGAAGCTTTCTTT. This encodes CASGGESNTEAFF.

The rearrangement uses TRBV6-6 and TRBJ2-7; D not resolved. Germline V CDR1 and CDR2: MNHNY, SVGAGI (reference sequence). Trimming took 4 bases from V and 4 from J, leaving 5 bases between them. The CDR3 covers 11 residues. CDR3 residues: CASSSLYEQYF. Written as DNA, the CDR3 is TGTGCCAGCAGTTCCTTGTACGAGCAGTACTTC.

The chain uses TRBV15 and TRBJ2-2; 8 bases are shared with TRBD2. There are 18 residues in the CDR3. Trimming cost V 0 bases and J 6 bases; bases outside gene matches: 12. CDR1 and CDR2 from the germline V gene are LNHNV and YYDKDF (reference sequence). The DNA of the CDR3 is TGTGCCACCAGCAGAGAAACTAGCGGTGCCCTTGGAGCCGGGGAGCTGTTTTTT. It encodes CATSRETSGALGAGELFF.

The rearrangement joins TRBV24-1 to TRBJ2-3, with D maybe TRBD2 (5 bases). CDR1 and CDR2 from the germline V gene are KGHDR and SFDVKD. With 3 bases removed from V and 3 bases from J, the gap between germline ends came to 9 bases. The CDR3 contains 14 residues. As DNA, the CDR3 is TGTGCCACCAGTGATATATTAGCGACAGATACGCAGTATTTT. This gives the protein CATSDILATDTQYF.